Shown below are 5 T cell receptor beta chains from a single sample sequenced in a study of T cell clonality in common variable immunodeficiency (dated by TCRdb to 2014 to 2015). Findings and caveats that apply to the study as a whole: CVID TCRbeta sequences were reported to have fewer deletions and N-nucleotide insertions and to lack highly modified clones with 13 or more V deletions.

These receptors have no identified antigens. Receptor amplification or capture employed the immunoSEQ multiplex PCR assay. Drawn from immuneACCESS, this table holds only the in-frame rearrangements with V and J called that TCRdb kept. Clones are partly lost; checked studies trace under half to an unresolved V gene and leave the rest unexplained. This sample has 15,000 to 20,000 clones in the table, none counted a single time. The biggest ten clones account for roughly 6.6% of the sample. The specimen sequenced was peripheral blood mononuclear cells. These receptors were obtained from a human donor with common variable immunodeficiency.

To note about this clone: The read comes to an end 3 residues before the CDR3 does, leaving the germline J gene to fill in the end. J is TRBJ1-2 and V is TRBV19; the D gene is possibly TRBD1 (5 bases). This CDR3 has 15 amino acids. V lost 4 bases to trimming and J lost 3 bases, with 15 bases between them. In germline, CDR1 is LNHDA, CDR2 SQIVND (reference sequence). The CDR3 DNA, read in part, is TGTGCCAGTAGTACCCCCACAGGTTACCACTATGGC. Protein sequence: CASSTPTGYHYG. The entire CDR3 reads CASSTPTGYHYGYTF.

This clone was counted between two and nine times. The observed sequence ends 3 residues before the CDR3 terminus, with the missing tail filled in from the germline J gene. J is TRBJ2-1 and V is TRBV19, with D unresolved. V was pared by 10 bases and J by 9 bases, with 19 bases between. Germline-derived CDR1 and CDR2 are LNHDA and SQIVND (reference sequence). The CDR3 length is 13 residues. Here the CDR3 reads CATRSLLAPEQFF. Partial CDR3 DNA: TGTGCCACTCGATCCCTACTTGCGCCTGAG.

This clone appeared a few times. Read data end 3 residues before the CDR3 end; the end is taken from the germline J gene. The chain employs TRBV6-2 or TRBV6-3 and TRBJ2-5; TRBD1 agrees at 7 bases. CDR3 length equals 13 residues. The V gene end was trimmed by 4 bases and the J gene end by 5 bases; junction bases not matched to a gene: 4. Germline values: CDR1 MNHEY, CDR2 SVGEGT. Partial CDR3 DNA: TGTGCCAGCAGTTTGACAGGGTGGGAGACC. It yields the protein CASSLTGWET. The entire CDR3 protein reads CASSLTGWETQYF.

As concerns this clone: The read ends 3 residues shy of where the CDR3 ends; the end is completed using the germline J gene. The V call is TRBV19, the J call TRBJ2-7; D not resolved. The V end lost 3 bases, the J end lost 3 bases, and 27 bases lay between the germline ends. The CDR3 contains 19 residues. Germline V lookup: CDR1 LNHDA, CDR2 SQIVND (reference sequence). CDR3 sequence: CASSMRTSNVPPRHYEQYF. Partial CDR3 DNA: TGTGCCAGTAGTATGAGAACCTCAAACGTCCCTCCTCGACACTACGAG.

Notes on this clone: The CDR3 end falls 3 residues outside the read, so it is completed with the germline J gene. This chain links TRBV6-2 or TRBV6-3 with TRBJ1-2; D possibly corresponds to TRBD1 (5 bases). Looked up from germline, CDR1 is MNHEY and CDR2 is SVGEGT. Deletions cut 4 bases from V and 6 bases from J, with 12 bases between. The CDR3 extends over 13 amino acids. The CDR3 protein is CASSFGGSNGYTF. The covered CDR3 bases are TGTGCCAGCAGTTTCGGGGGGTCGAATGGC.